This T cell receptor (beta chain) was identified in a study of Graves' ophthalmopathy and Graves' hyperthyroidism. A remark on this clonotype: Its antigen is undetermined.

Study-wide points: In blood appeared most of the expanded thyroid clonotypes whose frequency exceeded 0.001.

As the template, RNA transcripts were used to amplify TCR beta CDR3 regions. The library came from an HTBI-primed first-round RT-PCR and a second-round multiplex PCR. Via MiXCR, TCRdb re-called the multiplex PCR reads, giving one row per CDR3 protein. The sample consists of approximately 1.2 million distinct CDR3 sequences, 35% to 45% of them appearing once. Germline-derived CDR1 and CDR2 are DFQATT and SNEGSKA (reference sequence). Between the trimmed V and J ends, which lost 8 bases and 2 bases, there was a span of 13 bases. The CDR3 is 12 residues long. The sequenced sample was peripheral blood or thyroid tissue (not recorded which). This chain connects TRBV20-1 to TRBJ2-7; no reliable D call. The TCR sequence derives from an adult man with Graves' hyperthyroidism. The DNA for the CDR3 is TGCAGTTCCGCCCGAGGCCCCTACGAGCAGTACTTC. Residues: CSSARGPYEQYF.